Listed below are T cell receptor beta chains from one sample, sequenced in a study of control samples from healthy donors and cancer patients. Repertoires were generated with immunoSEQ multiplex PCR, while TCRdb's copy carries only in-frame clones and drops some. The sample holds some 51,000 clones, about 96% seen once. Sequencing used blood. These receptors originate from a woman in her late teens or twenties in good health. The CDR3 runs from the conserved cysteine through the conserved F or W. D genes are given only for firm matches. Expanded clones are given a class, and other clones once, few, many or no size at all.

>TRBV27|TRBJ1-5|.|.
CASSQTVGQPQHF
TGTGCCAGCAGTCAGACAGTCGGCCAGCCCCAGCATTTT
>TRBV5-6|TRBJ2-7|TRBD2|.
CASSWGTNYEQYF
TGTGCCAGCAGTTGGGGGACTAACTACGAGCAGTACTTC
>TRBV18|TRBJ1-1|.|.
CASSPTGGLTEAFF
TGTGCCAGCTCACCCACCGGGGGCCTCACTGAAGCTTTCTTT
>TRBV28|TRBJ2-1|.|.
CASSLLAGLEQFF
TGTGCCAGCAGTTTATTAGCTGGGTTGGAGCAGTTCTTC
>TRBV2|TRBJ2-1|TRBD2|.
CASSVGGEQFF
TGTGCCAGCAGTGTCGGGGGGGAGCAGTTCTTC
>TRBV4-3|TRBJ2-1|TRBD1|.
CASSQGGAGGANEQFF
TGCGCCAGCAGCCAAGGGGGGGCAGGGGGCGCAAATGAGCAGTTCTTC
>TRBV2|TRBJ1-5|.|.
CASRWGSNQPQHF
TGTGCCAGCAGGTGGGGTAGCAATCAGCCCCAGCATTTT
>TRBV5-4|TRBJ1-1|TRBD1|.
CASSDRDSTEAFF
TGTGCCAGCAGCGACCGGGACAGCACTGAAGCTTTCTTT
>TRBV4-3|TRBJ1-2|.|.
CASSQNSLFGFYGYTF
TGCGCCAGCAGCCAAAATTCCCTTTTCGGATTCTATGGCTACACCTTC
>TRBV20-1|TRBJ1-2|.|.
CSAPGKGFNTF
TGCAGTGCCCCTGGGAAGGGGTTCAACACCTTC
>TRBV19|TRBJ1-5|TRBD1|.
CASKDDRGYGQPQHF
TGTGCCAGTAAAGACGACAGGGGGTATGGTCAGCCCCAGCATTTT
>TRBV24-1|TRBJ1-2|.|.
CATSGYTGYTF
TGTGCCACCAGTGGCTACACTGGCTACACCTTC
>TRBV5-1|TRBJ1-1|.|.
CASSLSGTVNTEAFF
TGCGCCAGCAGCCTATCTGGGACGGTGAACACTGAAGCTTTCTTT
>TRBV10-3|TRBJ1-1|.|.
CATKSTGGTEAFF
TGTGCCACCAAATCGACGGGGGGCACTGAAGCTTTCTTT
>TRBV9|TRBJ2-6|.|.
CASSASTGANVLTF
TGTGCCAGCAGCGCTAGCACCGGGGCCAACGTCCTGACTTTC
>TRBV18|TRBJ1-5|.|.
CASSPLGDTNQPQHF
TGTGCCAGCTCACCACTCGGTGACACCAATCAGCCCCAGCATTTT
>TRBV30|TRBJ1-2|.|.
CAWKQGHNYGYTF
TGTGCCTGGAAACAGGGACATAATTATGGCTACACCTTC
>TRBV2|TRBJ1-4|TRBD1|.
CASTDYRQGTREKLFF
TGTGCCAGCACTGACTACCGACAGGGCACTAGGGAAAAACTGTTTTTT
>TRBV5-8|TRBJ2-3|.|once
CASSLGGNTDTQYF
TGTGCCAGCAGCTTGGGGGGTAACACAGATACGCAGTATTTT
>TRBV3-1/TRBV3-2|TRBJ2-2|.|.
CASSPGALEIAGELFF
TGTGCCAGCAGCCCTGGGGCTCTTGAGATTGCCGGGGAGCTGTTTTTT
>TRBV7-9|TRBJ2-3|TRBD2|once
CASSPGLAGITDTQYF
TGTGCCAGCAGCCCTGGACTAGCGGGGATCACAGATACGCAGTATTTT
>TRBV5-8|TRBJ1-4|.|once
CASSSWRFGEKLFF
TGTGCCAGCAGCTCATGGCGTTTCGGCGAAAAACTGTTTTTT
>TRBV5-4|TRBJ2-1|.|.
CASSLALYRAKYNEQFF
TGTGCCAGCAGCTTGGCTCTGTACAGGGCGAAGTACAATGAGCAGTTCTTC
>TRBV12-3/TRBV12-4|TRBJ1-2|.|.
CASSLRVRSGYTF
TGTGCCAGCAGTTTACGGGTTCGGTCCGGCTACACCTTC
>TRBV28|TRBJ1-4|.|.
CASSLQGFINEKLFF
TGTGCCAGCAGTCTCCAGGGTTTTATTAATGAAAAACTGTTTTTT
>TRBV6-6|TRBJ1-1|.|once
CASSYSGTNTEAFF
TGTGCCAGCAGTTACAGCGGCACGAACACTGAAGCTTTCTTT
>TRBV5-6|TRBJ2-2|.|.
CASSLSSPGKNTGELFF
TGTGCCAGCAGCTTGTCTTCGCCAGGGAAAAACACCGGGGAGCTGTTTTTT
>TRBV12-3/TRBV12-4|TRBJ2-1|.|.
CASSLERVYEQFF
TGTGCCAGCAGTTTAGAAAGGGTGTATGAGCAGTTCTTC
>TRBV7-9|TRBJ1-2|TRBD1|.
CASSFTGTGNGYTF
TGTGCCAGCAGCTTTACCGGGACAGGGAATGGCTACACCTTC
>TRBV7-9|TRBJ2-2|.|.
CASSSRAGELFF
TGTGCCAGCAGCTCCCGGGCCGGGGAGCTGTTTTTT
>TRBV2|TRBJ1-2|.|.
CATPGGGPDGYTF
TGTGCCACACCTGGCGGGGGGCCGGATGGCTACACCTTC
>TRBV5-4|TRBJ2-2|TRBD1|.
CASRDGAQGSTGELFF
TGTGCCAGCAGGGACGGGGCACAGGGGTCCACCGGGGAGCTGTTTTTT
>TRBV7-9|TRBJ2-1|.|.
CASSLNNEQFF
TGTGCCAGCAGCCTAAACAATGAGCAGTTCTTC
>TRBV2|TRBJ1-1|.|.
CASSLHENTEAFF
TGTGCCAGCAGTCTCCATGAGAACACTGAAGCTTTCTTT
>TRBV19|TRBJ2-7|TRBD2|.
CASSKVAGGLSYEQYF
TGTGCCAGTAGTAAGGTAGCGGGGGGACTCTCCTACGAGCAGTACTTC
>TRBV28|TRBJ1-5|.|.
CASTLMTEGNQPQHF
TGTGCCAGCACTCTTATGACAGAGGGCAATCAGCCCCAGCATTTT
>TRBV6-5|TRBJ2-1|.|.
CASSYRGRGNEQFF
TGTGCCAGCAGTTACCGGGGTAGGGGGAATGAGCAGTTCTTC
>TRBV5-6|TRBJ1-2|.|.
CASSLALRGGYTF
TGTGCCAGCAGCTTGGCGCTCAGGGGCGGCTACACCTTC
>TRBV6-4|TRBJ2-1|.|few
CASSASESYNEQFF
TGTGCCAGCAGCGCTAGCGAATCCTACAATGAGCAGTTCTTC
>TRBV4-3|TRBJ1-4|TRBD1|few
CASSQDLGTGVEKLFF
TGCGCCAGCAGCCAAGATCTAGGGACAGGAGTTGAAAAACTGTTTTTT
>TRBV28|TRBJ1-5|.|.
CASSPSLGMDSNQPQHF
TGTGCCAGCAGTCCGTCGCTGGGGATGGATAGCAATCAGCCCCAGCATTTT
>TRBV10-2|TRBJ1-4|TRBD1|.
CASSRLDRTTNEKLFF
TGCGCCAGCAGTCGGTTGGACAGGACGACTAATGAAAAACTGTTTTTT
>TRBV11-2|TRBJ1-2|.|once
CASSLEGYGYTF
TGTGCCAGCAGCTTAGAAGGATATGGCTACACCTTC
>TRBV5-1|TRBJ2-1|.|.
CASSGVASYNEQFF
TGCGCCAGCAGCGGGGTAGCCTCCTACAATGAGCAGTTCTTC
>TRBV6-5|TRBJ1-1|.|once
CASSYSGGTEAFF
TGTGCCAGCAGTTACTCAGGGGGCACTGAAGCTTTCTTT
>TRBV9|TRBJ2-3|TRBD1|.
CATETGSTDTQYF
TGTGCCACCGAGACAGGGAGCACAGATACGCAGTATTTT
>TRBV7-9|TRBJ1-4|.|.
CASSRGQGTNEKLFF
TGTGCCAGCAGCCGGGGCCAGGGGACTAATGAAAAACTGTTTTTT
>TRBV18|TRBJ1-2|.|.
CASSPLGRGGGYGYTF
TGTGCCAGCTCACCACTTGGGCGCGGCGGGGGTTATGGCTACACCTTC
>TRBV2|TRBJ1-3|TRBD1|.
CASTRWDRGDGNTIYF
TGTGCCAGCACCCGGTGGGACAGGGGTGACGGAAACACCATATATTTT
>TRBV11-2|TRBJ2-1|TRBD2|.
CASSSPASGGTYNEQFF
TGTGCCAGCAGCTCCCCGGCCAGCGGGGGCACCTACAATGAGCAGTTCTTC
>TRBV5-1|TRBJ1-1|.|.
CASSSREGSAEAFF
TGCGCCAGCAGCAGCAGGGAGGGCAGTGCTGAAGCTTTCTTT
>TRBV5-6|TRBJ1-2|.|.
CASSRSRRGGYGYTF
TGTGCCAGCAGCAGAAGCCGCAGGGGAGGCTATGGCTACACCTTC
>TRBV7-7|TRBJ1-3|.|.
CASSRDFSSGNTIYF
TGTGCTAGCAGTCGGGACTTCTCCTCTGGAAACACCATATATTTT
>TRBV5-6|TRBJ1-4|.|.
CASSQSWGPEKLFF
TGTGCCAGCAGCCAATCATGGGGCCCAGAAAAACTGTTTTTT
>TRBV5-1|TRBJ1-1|.|once
CASSKNTFMNTEAFF
TGCGCCAGCAGTAAAAATACATTCATGAACACTGAAGCTTTCTTT
>TRBV11-2|TRBJ2-1|.|.
CASSPPNLGPEQFF
TGTGCCAGCAGCCCCCCAAACCTTGGTCCTGAGCAGTTCTTC
>TRBV7-9|TRBJ1-3|TRBD1|.
CAQSTGDRSSSGNTIYF
TGTGCCCAGTCAACCGGGGACAGGTCCTCCTCTGGAAACACCATATATTTT
>TRBV6-4|TRBJ1-2|.|.
CASSEQGGTNYGYTF
TGTGCCAGCAGTGAACAGGGAGGAACTAACTATGGCTACACCTTC
>TRBV7-9|TRBJ2-1|TRBD2|.
CASSLGWDYSYNEQFF
TGTGCCAGCAGCTTAGGATGGGACTATTCCTACAATGAGCAGTTCTTC
>TRBV19|TRBJ2-5|.|.
CASRDGRGAETQYF
TGTGCCAGCAGGGACGGCCGGGGTGCGGAGACCCAGTACTTC